The rows below give T cell receptor beta chains drawn from one sample of a study of beta chain features in type 1 diabetes. Using immunoSEQ multiplex PCR, the repertoire was profiled, and TCRdb retains in-frame clones only, with some absent. Among 500,000 to 700,000 clones listed, roughly 15% were seen once. The material sequenced was naive CD4+ T cells from blood. The receptors were gathered from a man between 18 and 35 years old in good health. CDR3s include the opening cysteine and the closing phenylalanine or tryptophan. The D gene is left open where the match is weak. Size tells how often a clone was seen (once, few, many) or the class of an expanded clone, and some rows leave it out.

J	D	size	V	DNA	CDR3
TRBJ2-2	-	few	TRBV25-1	TGTGCCAGCAGTGAAAGACAGCTGAACACCGGGGAGCTGTTTTTT	CASSERQLNTGELFF
TRBJ1-1	-	few	TRBV11-2	TGTGCCAGCAGCTTAGATCGGTTGGAGGGGGCTGAAGCTTTCTTT	CASSLDRLEGAEAFF
TRBJ1-5	-	-	TRBV5-1	TGCGCCAGCAGCCCCGCCGGGGGCAATCAGCCCCAGCATTTT	CASSPAGGNQPQHF
TRBJ1-2	-	few	TRBV14	TGTGCCAGCAGCCAAGAAGTCTGGCCCCCAGCGACCTATGGCTACACCTTC	CASSQEVWPPATYGYTF
TRBJ1-2	-	-	TRBV5-1	TGCGCCAGCAGCCACCGACAGGCCACCTTTAACTATGGCTACACCTTC	CASSHRQATFNYGYTF
TRBJ2-1	TRBD2	-	TRBV7-2	TGTGCCAGCAGCTTAGTAGGGACTAGCGGGGCTGTCTCCTACAATGAGCAGTTCTTC	CASSLVGTSGAVSYNEQFF
TRBJ2-1	-	few	TRBV7-9	TGTGCCAGCAGCTTATTTACAGCGGACAATGAGCAGTTCTTC	CASSLFTADNEQFF
TRBJ1-6	-	few	TRBV30	TGTGCCTGGAGTGTACGAGAGGGGATTTCCCTCCACTTT	CAWSVREGISLHF
TRBJ2-3	TRBD2	-	TRBV29-1	TGCAGCGTCGCTGGTCTAGCGGAAAGTACAGATACGCAGTATTTT	CSVAGLAESTDTQYF
TRBJ1-1	-	-	TRBV21-1	TGTGCCAGCAGCAAAATGCCTTCCGGGACAGCCAACACTGAAGCTTTCTTT	CASSKMPSGTANTEAFF
TRBJ2-3	-	-	TRBV27	TGTGCCAGCAGTTCGCACGGGACGGAGGGAAGCACAGATACGCAGTATTTT	CASSSHGTEGSTDTQYF
TRBJ2-1	-	few	TRBV7-3	TGTGCCAGCAGCTTATCCCTAGGCCCCCCTTTGAATGAGCAGTTCTTC	CASSLSLGPPLNEQFF
TRBJ1-1	-	-	TRBV7-2	TGTGCCAGCAGTACCCAAGGGGGGACTGAAGCTTTCTTT	CASSTQGGTEAFF
TRBJ2-5	TRBD1	-	TRBV28	TGTGCCAGCAGTTTATGGGGACAGGGTGGCCCGGTAGCCCAGTACTTC	CASSLWGQGGPVAQYF
TRBJ2-7	TRBD1	-	TRBV18	TGTGCCAGCTCACCTAGGACAGGGGACTACGAGCAGTACTTC	CASSPRTGDYEQYF
TRBJ2-7	-	-	TRBV4-2	TGTGCCAGCAGCCAAGTGACGTCCTACGAGCAGTACTTC	CASSQVTSYEQYF
TRBJ2-1	-	-	TRBV5-4	TGTGCCAGCAGCCCCGGGACATCCCGCTCCTACAATGAGCAGTTCTTC	CASSPGTSRSYNEQFF
TRBJ2-1	-	few	TRBV9	TGTGCCAGCAGCCACAGCGGGAATGAGCAGTTCTTC	CASSHSGNEQFF
TRBJ1-6	TRBD1	few	TRBV7-2	TGTGCCAGCAGCGCAGGGGGTGTTTCCTATAATTCACCCCTCCACTTT	CASSAGGVSYNSPLHF
TRBJ2-2	TRBD2	few	TRBV18	TGTGCCAGCTCACCAAGCGGGCTAGCGGGAGTAACGTCCGGGGAGCTGTTTTTT	CASSPSGLAGVTSGELFF
TRBJ1-2	TRBD1	few	TRBV4-2	TGTGCCAGCAGCCAATCCTCTCCAGGGGGCTATAATGGCTACACCTTC	CASSQSSPGGYNGYTF
TRBJ1-3	-	once	TRBV6-5	TGTGCCAGCCGGAGGGGTTCTGGAAACACCATATATTTT	CASRRGSGNTIYF
TRBJ2-1	TRBD1	-	TRBV5-1	TGCGCCAGCAGCCCCGGGGGACAGGGGCTCCATGAGCAGTTCTTC	CASSPGGQGLHEQFF
TRBJ2-5	-	once	TRBV18	TGTGCCAGCTCACCGGGGCGGGGCCGGGAAGAGACCCAGTACTTC	CASSPGRGREETQYF
TRBJ2-7	-	few	TRBV4-3	TGCGCCAGCAGCCAGCAAGCAAGTGGAGTCTCCTACGAGCAGTACTTC	CASSQQASGVSYEQYF
TRBJ2-3	-	few	TRBV30	TGTGCCTGGAGTGGGGGAAGGGAGAGCACAGATACGCAGTATTTT	CAWSGGRESTDTQYF
TRBJ1-2	TRBD1	few	TRBV25-1	TGTGCCGTAGACGACAGGGCCCGCTATGGCTACACCTTC	CAVDDRARYGYTF
TRBJ1-4	-	few	TRBV19	TGTGCCAGTAGTCCAACCTTCCACGAAAAACTGTTTTTT	CASSPTFHEKLFF
TRBJ2-7	-	few	TRBV7-6	TGTGCCAGCAGCTCCGGACAAACGACCTACGAGCAGTACTTC	CASSSGQTTYEQYF
TRBJ2-7	TRBD1	-	TRBV6-6	TGTGCCAGCAGGGGGGAGGGACAGGGGTCCGAGCAGTACTTC	CASRGEGQGSEQYF
TRBJ2-5	-	few	TRBV25-1	TGTGCCAGCAGTGAGGCGGGTAGCCTGACCCAGTACTTC	CASSEAGSLTQYF
TRBJ1-1	-	few	TRBV30	TGTGCCTGGAGCCGACAGTTGAACACTGAAGCTTTCTTT	CAWSRQLNTEAFF
TRBJ2-3	TRBD2	-	TRBV13	TGTGCCAGCAGGAGACTAGCGGGGAGGGATACGCAGTATTTT	CASRRLAGRDTQYF
TRBJ1-2	-	-	TRBV28	TGTGCCACAGGGATACGGTCATATGGCTACACCTTC	CATGIRSYGYTF
TRBJ2-7	-	few	TRBV7-2	TGTGCCAGCAGCCAAGTCGGGGTCTGGGAGCAGTACTTC	CASSQVGVWEQYF
TRBJ1-2	TRBD1	-	TRBV7-2	TGTGCCAGCAGCCTAGGACAGGGACGCTATGGCTACACCTTC	CASSLGQGRYGYTF
TRBJ2-7	-	-	TRBV5-1	TGCGCCAGCAGCTTGCCCCAGGGTGAAGAGCAGTACTTC	CASSLPQGEEQYF
TRBJ2-1	TRBD1	few	TRBV2	TGTGCCAGCAGTGAAGAGGGGGCTTCATACAATGAGCAGTTCTTC	CASSEEGASYNEQFF
TRBJ2-7	TRBD1	few	TRBV7-2	TGTGCCAGCAGCACCGGGACAGGGACCTACGAGCAGTACTTC	CASSTGTGTYEQYF
TRBJ2-5	TRBD1	-	TRBV27	TGTGCCAGCAGGCCTAGGGACAGAATCCCTGCGGAGACCCAGTACTTC	CASRPRDRIPAETQYF
TRBJ2-7	TRBD1	-	TRBV7-9	TGTGCCAGCAGCTCGCCGGGACAGGGGATCGGCTACGAGCAGTACTTC	CASSSPGQGIGYEQYF
TRBJ1-1	TRBD1	few	TRBV29-1	TGCAGCGCCAGGGACAGGGTCGAGGCTTTCTTT	CSARDRVEAFF
TRBJ2-7	-	-	TRBV10-3	TGTGCCATCATGGGGCCCATCCCCTCCGAGCAGTACTTC	CAIMGPIPSEQYF
TRBJ1-3	-	-	TRBV6-5	TGTGCCAGCAGTGAACAGGGATCAGGAAACACCATATATTTT	CASSEQGSGNTIYF
TRBJ2-2	-	few	TRBV25-1	TGTGCCAGCAGCTCAAGGGGTAACACCGGGGAGCTGTTTTTT	CASSSRGNTGELFF
TRBJ2-7	TRBD2	few	TRBV10-2	TGCGCCAGCAGGTATCCGGGACTAGTCTACGAGCAGTACTTC	CASRYPGLVYEQYF
TRBJ2-7	-	-	TRBV2	TGTGCCAGCAACCCGGGGCACTACGAGCAGTACTTC	CASNPGHYEQYF
TRBJ2-5	-	few	TRBV5-4	TGTGCCAGCGGAACTAGTACGGAGACCCAGTACTTC	CASGTSTETQYF
TRBJ2-3	-	few	TRBV28	TGTGCCAGCAGTTTGGGAGGCACAGATACGCAGTATTTT	CASSLGGTDTQYF
TRBJ2-7	-	few	TRBV15	TGTGCCACCAGCCGCAGGGGGGCGGGAACCTACGAGCAGTACTTC	CATSRRGAGTYEQYF
TRBJ2-1	TRBD2	-	TRBV5-1	TGCGCCAGCAGCCCCCCGGGGGGTGAGCAGTTCTTC	CASSPPGGEQFF
TRBJ1-5	TRBD1	-	TRBV11-2	TGTGCCAGCAGAGGGACAGGGGGACATCAGCCCCAGCATTTT	CASRGTGGHQPQHF
TRBJ2-1	TRBD2	few	TRBV7-9	TGTGCCAGCAGCTTACTCGGGCGGGGGAGCGATGAGCAGTTCTTC	CASSLLGRGSDEQFF
TRBJ1-2	TRBD1	-	TRBV9	TGTGCCAGCAGCCCAGGGGGGGACAGTTTCTATGGCTACACCTTC	CASSPGGDSFYGYTF
TRBJ1-6	-	-	TRBV7-3	TGTGCCAGCAGCTTATACAGGGAACGTAATTCACCCCTCCACTTT	CASSLYRERNSPLHF
TRBJ2-7	-	-	TRBV25-1	TGTGCCAGCAGCCGAGCGGTGGGCGTCGGATCCTACGAGCAGTACTTC	CASSRAVGVGSYEQYF
TRBJ2-4	-	few	TRBV18	TGTGCCAGCTCACCACAGGAGGGGTTTGACATTCAGTACTTC	CASSPQEGFDIQYF
TRBJ2-3	-	-	TRBV14	TGTGCCAGCAGCCCTTACACAGATACGCAGTATTTT	CASSPYTDTQYF
TRBJ1-2	-	-	TRBV9	TGTGCCAGCAGCGTAGCTCCGACAGCCGATGGCTACACCTTC	CASSVAPTADGYTF